A selection of T cell receptor beta chains follows, all from one sample in a study of T cell responses to AZD1222 COVID-19 vaccine. The protocol was immunoSEQ multiplex PCR, while the TCRdb copy is restricted to in-frame clones and leaves out a portion. The table shows about 110,000 clones, with 70% to 90% occurring only once. This specimen was peripheral blood, taken 28 days after the second AZD1222 dose. The origin of the receptors is an adult who received the AZD1222 COVID-19 vaccine. CDR3s include the opening cysteine and the closing phenylalanine or tryptophan. The D gene is left open where the match is weak. Rows may omit the clone size; those that give it use once, few, many or a size class.

>NA|NA|TRBV10-2|TRBJ2-7
CASRLQDSSYEQYF
TGCGCCAGCAGACTTCAGGACAGTTCCTACGAGCAGTACTTC
>NA|NA|TRBV18|TRBJ1-5
CASSPTAGDQPQHF
TGTGCCAGCTCACCAACCGCAGGGGATCAGCCCCAGCATTTT
>NA|TRBD2|TRBV7-2|TRBJ2-3
CASTPRLAGTDTQYF
TGTGCCAGCACCCCGCGGCTAGCGGGCACAGATACGCAGTATTTT
>NA|NA|TRBV24-1|TRBJ1-1
CATHMQRQFSNTEAFF
TGTGCCACCCACATGCAAAGACAGTTCTCTAACACTGAAGCTTTCTTT
>NA|NA|TRBV19|TRBJ1-5
CATTIGNQPQHF
TGTGCCACCACGATCGGCAATCAGCCCCAGCATTTT
>NA|NA|TRBV10-2|TRBJ1-1
CASSESEGNTEAFF
TGCGCCAGCAGTGAGTCTGAGGGGAACACTGAAGCTTTCTTT
>NA|NA|TRBV18|TRBJ1-2
CASSPPWGRAVSGYTF
TGTGCCAGCTCACCACCATGGGGCAGGGCGGTCTCTGGCTACACCTTC
>once|TRBD2|TRBV7-9|TRBJ2-1
CASSGTSGGIPGYNEQFF
TGTGCCAGCAGCGGGACTAGCGGGGGGATTCCAGGGTACAATGAGCAGTTCTTC
>NA|NA|TRBV4-2|TRBJ1-3
CASSQDVNYSGNTIYF
TGTGCCAGCAGCCAAGATGTGAACTACTCTGGAAACACCATATATTTT
>NA|NA|TRBV7-2|TRBJ2-1
CASSLQWNEQFF
TGTGCCAGCAGCTTGCAGTGGAATGAGCAGTTCTTC
>NA|NA|TRBV28|TRBJ1-1
CASSSIPPGRRNTEAFF
TGTGCCAGCAGTTCCATCCCCCCGGGACGGAGGAACACTGAAGCTTTCTTT
>NA|NA|TRBV19|TRBJ2-7
CASSLQGGEEQYF
TGTGCCAGTAGTCTACAGGGAGGAGAAGAGCAGTACTTC
>NA|NA|TRBV2|TRBJ2-2
CASQAGMNTGELFF
TGTGCCAGCCAGGCGGGGATGAACACCGGGGAGCTGTTTTTT
>NA|TRBD1|TRBV19|TRBJ1-2
CASLKNDRGLYGYTF
TGTGCCAGCTTAAAAAATGACAGGGGGCTTTACGGCTACACCTTC
>NA|NA|TRBV19|TRBJ2-2
CASSRAPATGELFF
TGTGCCAGTAGTAGGGCCCCTGCGACCGGGGAGCTGTTTTTT
>NA|NA|TRBV9|TRBJ2-3
CASSVATRGTPTDTQYF
TGTGCCAGCAGCGTAGCTACCCGAGGGACTCCCACAGATACGCAGTATTTT
>NA|NA|TRBV7-9|TRBJ2-3
CASSLAGRRVGTQYF
TGTGCCAGCAGCTTAGCGGGCCGGCGTGTTGGTACGCAGTATTTT
>few|TRBD1|TRBV5-1|TRBJ2-1
CASSLRDRGPHEQFF
TGCGCCAGCAGCTTGCGGGACAGGGGGCCCCATGAGCAGTTCTTC
>NA|NA|TRBV5-4|TRBJ2-7
CASSLGTGEQYF
TGTGCCAGCAGCTTGGGTACAGGCGAGCAGTACTTC
>few|TRBD1|TRBV2|TRBJ2-7
CASSAFRDSYEQYF
TGTGCCAGCAGTGCTTTCCGGGACAGCTACGAGCAGTACTTC
>once|NA|TRBV7-9|TRBJ2-5
CASSLGGARETQYF
TGTGCCAGCAGCTTAGGCGGGGCCCGAGAGACCCAGTACTTC
>once|TRBD2|TRBV5-1|TRBJ2-3
CASTQAGDYTDTQYF
TGCGCCAGCACCCAAGCGGGGGATTACACAGATACGCAGTATTTT
>NA|NA|TRBV10-1|TRBJ1-2
CASSDGGYGYTF
TGCGCCAGCAGTGACGGGGGCTATGGCTACACCTTC
>NA|TRBD1|TRBV6-5|TRBJ1-3
CASNRQGNSGNTIYF
TGTGCCAGCAACCGACAGGGTAACTCTGGAAACACCATATATTTT
>NA|TRBD2|TRBV5-6|TRBJ2-1
CASSFGTSGGSYNEQFF
TGTGCCAGCAGCTTCGGGACTAGCGGGGGTTCCTACAATGAGCAGTTCTTC
>few|NA|TRBV18|TRBJ2-3
CASSSATQGTDTQYF
TGTGCCAGCTCCTCCGCGACTCAGGGTACAGATACGCAGTATTTT
>NA|NA|TRBV19|TRBJ2-2
CASSISWGGQPNTGELFF
TGTGCCAGTAGTATATCCTGGGGGGGACAGCCGAACACCGGGGAGCTGTTTTTT
>NA|NA|TRBV28|TRBJ1-1
CASKAQVGTEAFF
TGTGCCAGCAAGGCACAGGTAGGCACTGAAGCTTTCTTT
>NA|NA|TRBV4-1|TRBJ1-4
CASSPQATNEKLFF
TGCGCCAGCAGCCCCCAGGCTACTAATGAAAAACTGTTTTTT
>NA|TRBD1|TRBV7-2|TRBJ1-5
CASSLGDSGNQPQHF
TGTGCCAGCAGCTTGGGGGACAGTGGAAATCAGCCCCAGCATTTT